This entry features one TCR beta chain sequence. It lacks a known antigen. No per-base quality is available; no much larger clone lies one base away. This sample stems from a study of OX40 agonist ivuxolimab in advanced cancers. In the study overall: Ivuxolimab, which targeted the costimulatory receptor OX40 (CD134), was an agonistic, fully human IgG2 monoclonal antibody. Intravenous ivuxolimab was administered to patients every 2 weeks at six dose levels: 0.01, 0.1, 0.3, 1.5, 3 and 10 mg/kg. Of the roughly 52 dose-escalation patients, hepatocellular carcinoma was present in approximately 20, melanoma in some 15, renal cell carcinoma in 9 and head and neck cancer in 9. The dose-escalation cohort was roughly 80% male with a mean age of approximately 60 years, ranging from roughly 20 to 80. Prior anti-PD-1, anti-PD-L1 or anti-CTLA-4 therapy was permitted, and checkpoint inhibitors had been received by roughly 42% of dose-escalation patients. Three dose-escalation patients achieved partial responses, one with hepatocellular carcinoma and two with cutaneous melanoma. The point of sequencing TCRbeta in the periphery was to test whether ivuxolimab changed TCR sequence diversity and drove clonal T-cell expansion. The paper covers the monotherapy dose-escalation part of the phase I ivuxolimab trial, which included N ≈ 50 patients.

V and J are truncated by 7 bases and 3 bases respectively, leaving an intervening sequence of 12 bases. CDR1 is given as SQVTM and CDR2 as ANQGSEA, both from the germline V gene. The CDR3 runs 13 residues from the cysteine to the phenylalanine. The kept DNA is CDR3 alone, 39 bases in frame from the first base. The full study reports these points: Low levels of normalized T-cell clonal expansion were also seen in some nonresponding patients. After ivuxolimab, more expanded clones were found on average in CD8+ T cells than in CD4+ T cells. At doses from 0.1 to 3.0 mg/kg, clonal expansion was seen in both CD4+ and CD8+ blood T cells between baseline and week 6. In the 0.1-3.0 mg/kg groups, partial responders had among the lowest normalized peripheral clonal expansion, particularly in CD8+ T cells. The antigen specificity of the clonally expanded peripheral T cells was not determined.

Genomic DNA was extracted from sorted cells for sequencing of the TCRbeta CDR3 region. The immunoSEQ Assay was used for sequencing of TCRbeta CDR3 regions. TCRdb mirrors the immuneACCESS table, restricted to in-frame sequences. Some clones are absent from its copies; in checked studies, under half trace to an unresolved V gene, and the reason for the others is unknown. This sample has roughly 88,000 clones in its table, and around 87% of those were observed once. The top ten clonotypes cover more than 4% of the sample. Patients with a history of autoimmune disease or receiving systemic immunosuppression were excluded from the trial. Peripheral blood for TCR sequencing was collected from all dose cohorts at baseline, on cycle 4 day 1, and on cycle 7 day 1. Samples came from an open-label, multicenter, first-in-human phase I dose-escalation trial of ivuxolimab. The trial enrolled adults with locally advanced or metastatic head and neck squamous cell, hepatocellular, melanoma or renal cell carcinoma. Before TCR sequencing, CD4+ T cells and CD8+ T cells were sorted from peripheral blood as separate populations.

The V and J segments used are TRBV29-1 and TRBJ1-4; TRBD1 is possibly the D segment (6 matching bases). This TCR derives from an adult with an advanced solid tumor such as melanoma, head and neck, liver or kidney cancer. The sample was CD4+ or CD8+ T cells sorted from blood, taken in a trial of the OX40 agonist ivuxolimab. The DNA sequence is TGCAGCGCTCTCCAGGGGCCTAATGAAAAACTGTTTTTT. The translation is CSALQGPNEKLFF.